This entry concerns a single TCR beta chain. Its target is not known. These data are taken from a study of lymphopenia after photon versus proton radiotherapy. Study results and caveats: A bigger post-nadir fall in TCR diversity correlated inversely with survival time in deceased patients. Proton therapy kept repertoires fairly stable, unlike photons, which gained effector/memory cells. Survival link was tested only in deceased patients; proton benefit remains a possibility. Oligoclonal CD8+ Temra expansion after nadir drove photon patients' diversity drop.

Sequenced by immunoSEQ multiplex PCR; TCRdb stores in-frame clones only, minus some. The table shows 43,000 or so clones, with approximately 83% occurring only once. The sample here was peripheral blood, taken from a patient treated with photon-based radiotherapy. The source is a man aged 35-49 years with gastric cancer.

CDR3: CASSRDRGFLQQQYF. CDR3 nucleotides: TGTGCCAGCAGTCGAGACAGGGGTTTTCTCCAACAGCAGTACTTC. The chain has TRBV4-2 and TRBJ2-7; 8 bases line up with TRBD1. This CDR3 is 15 amino acids long. V shed 6 bases and J 8 bases; nucleotides not matched to a gene: 15. CDR1 is LGHNA and CDR2 is YNFKEQ in the germline V gene.